There are many counts of the clone carrying this T cell receptor beta chain. Its ends do not fully match the called genes, so a read error is possible. The sample belongs to a study of T cell repertoires in cytomegalovirus infection. Study in general: CMV infection and matching HLA type were both indicated by public TCR beta signatures.

TCRdb used MiXCR to reprocess the reads, holding one entry per CDR3 protein. The sample yields 450,000 to 600,000 distinct CDR3 sequences, around 10% seen once. This CDR3 is built from 18 residues. Per germline, CDR1 SSHAT and CDR2 FNYEAQ (reference sequence). The receptor was isolated from a human donor in good health (CMV status not recorded). Some clones in this sample may be carry-over from other donors' samples. The V call is TRBV7-7, the J call TRBJ2-1; 11 bases fit TRBD2. Sequenced input: PBMCs. In DNA, the CDR3 is TGTGCTAGCAGCTCCGTAGCGGGAGGGCTTGTTTCCTACAATGAGCAGTTCTTC. Encoded protein: CASSSVAGGLVSYNEQFF.